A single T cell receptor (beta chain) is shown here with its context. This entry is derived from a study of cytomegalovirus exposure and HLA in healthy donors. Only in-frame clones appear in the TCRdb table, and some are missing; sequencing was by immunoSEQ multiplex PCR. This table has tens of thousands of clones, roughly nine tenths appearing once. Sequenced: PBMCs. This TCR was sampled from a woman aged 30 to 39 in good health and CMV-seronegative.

This CDR3 is CASSLTESPGYTEAFF. CDR3 nucleotide sequence: TGTGCCAGCAGTTTAACGGAGAGCCCAGGGTACACTGAAGCTTTCTTT. The chain uses TRBV27 and TRBJ1-1; D possibly corresponds to TRBD1 (5 bases). Deletions cut 2 bases from V and 3 bases from J, with 16 bases between. This CDR3 contains 16 residues. CDR1 MNHEY and CDR2 SMNVEV come from the germline V gene (reference sequence).